This T cell receptor (beta chain) was retrieved from a study of cytomegalovirus exposure and HLA in healthy donors. The V end lost 2 bases, the J end lost 5 bases, and 15 bases lay between the germline ends. The CDR3 spans 15 residues. In germline, CDR1 is SGHAT, CDR2 FQNNGV. Primers for the PCR totalled 60 Vbeta and 13 Jbeta. Clones were sequenced by immunoSEQ multiplex PCR, and TCRdb holds only the in-frame ones, with some missing. The sample's table shows more than 100,000 clones. This clonotype was sampled from a middle-aged woman in good health and CMV-seronegative. Material: PBMCs. The V call is TRBV11-2, the J call TRBJ2-5; D might be TRBD2 (6 bases). This chain's CDR3 is CASSLSHNGGETQYF. CDR3 sequence (DNA): TGTGCCAGCAGCTTATCACACAACGGAGGGGAGACCCAGTACTTC.